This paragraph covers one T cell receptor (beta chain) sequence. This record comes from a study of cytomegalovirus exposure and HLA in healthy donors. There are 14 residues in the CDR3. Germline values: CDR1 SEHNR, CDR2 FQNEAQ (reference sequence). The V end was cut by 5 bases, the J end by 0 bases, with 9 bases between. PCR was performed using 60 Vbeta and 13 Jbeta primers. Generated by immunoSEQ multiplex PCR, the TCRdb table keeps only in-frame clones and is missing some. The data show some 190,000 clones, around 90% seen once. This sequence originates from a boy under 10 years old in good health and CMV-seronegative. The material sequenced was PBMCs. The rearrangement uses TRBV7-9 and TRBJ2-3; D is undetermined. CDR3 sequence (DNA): TGTGCCAGCAGCCCCCGGAGTAGCACAGATACGCAGTATTTT. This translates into CASSPRSSTDTQYF.